This T cell receptor (beta chain) originates from a study of cytomegalovirus exposure and HLA in healthy donors. With respect to this clone: Its antigen is unidentified.

Study results and caveats: High specificity and sensitivity for cytomegalovirus status were reported for the classifier.

Trimming at V came to 1 base and at J to 0 bases, leaving 5 bases not matched to a gene. The CDR3 sequence is 17 residues long. The germline CDR1 and CDR2 sequences are SGHNT and YYREEE (reference sequence). Data came from immunoSEQ multiplex PCR; TCRdb stores just in-frame clones and leaves some out. This table has about 360,000 clones, about nine tenths appearing once. The chain joins TRBV5-4 to TRBJ1-3, with 9 bases identical to TRBD1. The clonotype comes from a woman between 18 and 29 years old in good health and CMV-seronegative. Sequencing was performed on PBMCs. CDR3 nucleotides: TGTGCCAGCAGCTTGCCGGGACAGGGAAGCTCTGGAAACACCATATATTTT. Protein: CASSLPGQGSSGNTIYF.